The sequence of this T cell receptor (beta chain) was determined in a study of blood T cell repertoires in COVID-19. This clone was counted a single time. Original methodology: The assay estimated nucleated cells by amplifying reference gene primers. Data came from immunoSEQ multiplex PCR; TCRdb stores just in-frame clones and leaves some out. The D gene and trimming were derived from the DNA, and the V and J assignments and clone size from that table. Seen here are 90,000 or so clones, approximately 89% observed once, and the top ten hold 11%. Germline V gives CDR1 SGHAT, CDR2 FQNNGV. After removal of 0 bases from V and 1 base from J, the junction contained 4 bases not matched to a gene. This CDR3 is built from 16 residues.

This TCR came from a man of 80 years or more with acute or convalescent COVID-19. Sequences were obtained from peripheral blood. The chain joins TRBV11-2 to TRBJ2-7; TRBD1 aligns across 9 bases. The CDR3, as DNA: TGTGCCAGCAGCTTAGAGGTTGGGACAGGGTCCTACGAGCAGTACTTC. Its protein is CASSLEVGTGSYEQYF.